Presented here are 5 T cell receptor beta chains from one specimen sequenced in a study of shared clonotypes between healthy human individuals. Only in-frame clones appear in the TCRdb table, and some are missing; sequencing was by immunoSEQ multiplex PCR. The data show around 2.5 million clones, under 95% seen once. Source material: naive CD4+ T cells from PBMCs. The sample's subset: CD45RA+ positively selected. These receptor sequences come from a man between 18 and 35 years old in good health. Some clones in this sample may be carry-over from other donors' samples.

The V call is TRBV6-6, the J call TRBJ2-5, with TRBD2 matching 9 bases. The CDR3 is 16 amino acids. With V trimmed by 4 bases and J by 1 base, 7 bases remained unmatched. Germline V gene lookup returns CDR1 MNHNY and CDR2 SVGAGI (reference sequence). The CDR3 nucleotides read TGTGCCAGCAGTTGGTTGTGGACTAGCGTCCAAGAGACCCAGTACTTC. It specifies CASSWLWTSVQETQYF.

The chain recombines TRBV27 with TRBJ2-7; the match to TRBD2 covers 10 bases. Germline V gives CDR1 MNHEY, CDR2 SMNVEV (reference sequence). The CDR3 contains 13 residues. Trimming cost V 8 bases and J 4 bases; bases outside gene matches: 5. CDR3 DNA: TGTGCCAGCCGGGGACTAGCGAGATACGAGCAGTACTTC. Amino acid sequence: CASRGLARYEQYF.

Details on this clone: Other DNA sequences in the sample encode the same CDR3. The V call is TRBV28, the J call TRBJ2-7, with D possibly being TRBD1 or TRBD2 (5 bases each). The CDR3 covers 17 residues. Per germline, CDR1 MDHEN and CDR2 SYDVKM. Trimming stripped 3 bases from V and 6 bases from J, with 24 bases between. CDR3 bases: TGTGCCAGCAGTTTGTCTTCTGCGGGCCAGGGTATTTTCGAGCAGTACTTC. As protein: CASSLSSAGQGIFEQYF.

The chain recombines TRBV7-3 with TRBJ2-2; 10 nucleotides match TRBD2. V trimming: 2 bases; J trimming: 6 bases; junction bases outside the gene matches: 6. The CDR3 extends over 16 amino acids. CDR1 is SGHTA and CDR2 is FQGTGA in the germline V gene. This chain's CDR3 is CASSLLLAGASGELFF. The CDR3 DNA reads TGTGCCAGCAGCTTACTGCTAGCGGGAGCCTCCGGGGAGCTGTTTTTT. Complete variable domain (other parts from reference TRBV7-3 and TRBJ2-2): GAGVSQTPSNKVTEKGKYVELRCDPISGHTALYWYRQSLGQGPEFLIYFQGTGAADDSGLPNDRFFAVRPEGSVSTLKIQRTERGDSAVYLCASSLLLAGASGELFFGEGSRLTVL.

The chain uses TRBV29-1 and TRBJ2-5, with 7 bases identical to TRBD1. Germline lookup yields CDR1 SQVTM and CDR2 ANQGSEA. The CDR3 loop spans 14 amino acids. After removal of 7 bases from V and 2 bases from J, the junction contained 10 bases not matched to a gene. CDR3 sequence (DNA): TGCAGCGGGGGACAGTGGGATACTCAAGAGACCCAGTACTTC. Translated: CSGGQWDTQETQYF.